Here is one T cell receptor beta chain with its context. As yet, its antigen is unknown. The data derive from a study of T cell responses to AZD1222 COVID-19 vaccine. General study points: Repertoires were sampled only after the peak T cell response. Spike-specific TCR breadth rose after two AZD1222 doses, and depth rose as well. White British donors predominated, females outnumbered males, and clonal diversity was possibly underestimated. Variant regions that are unmutated are reportedly the target of nearly half of spike-specific TCRs.

Produced via immunoSEQ multiplex PCR; TCRdb's table is partial and in-frame only. The repertoire consists of 90,000 to 110,000 clones, with about 90% occurring once and the leading ten covering around 4.4%. Looked up from germline, CDR1 is LNHDA and CDR2 is SQIVND (reference sequence). The V and J ends lost 10 bases and 3 bases, in that order; junction bases with no gene match: 9. The CDR3 loop spans 15 amino acids. This clonotype was obtained from an adult who received the AZD1222 COVID-19 vaccine. This sample comprised peripheral blood, obtained 28 days after the second AZD1222 dose. The chain is built from TRBV19 and TRBJ2-2; 9 positions match TRBD2. CDR3 residues: CATRPGLAHTGELFF. For the CDR3, the DNA is TGTGCCACCCGACCGGGACTAGCCCACACCGGGGAGCTGTTTTTT.